One sample yielded the 27 T cell receptor beta chains listed below, sequenced in a study of control samples from healthy donors and cancer patients. The repertoire was sequenced with immunoSEQ multiplex PCR; TCRdb's copy has only in-frame clones and lacks some. The data show over 10,000 clones, roughly 79% seen once. The sequenced material came from formalin-fixed, paraffin-embedded tissue. Receptors were obtained from a male donor with melanoma.

This clone has a handful of counts. The rearrangement links TRBV14 to TRBJ2-1; 8 bases are a match to TRBD2. The CDR3 is 15 amino acids. The J segment lost 6 bases and the V segment lost 2 bases, leaving 6 bases of the junction unmatched. Germline CDR1 reads SGHDN; CDR2 reads FVKESK. CDR3 region: CASSQRRGDANEQFF. In DNA, the CDR3 is TGTGCCAGCAGCCAAAGGCGGGGGGACGCCAATGAGCAGTTCTTC. Complete variable domain (other parts from reference TRBV14 and TRBJ2-1): EAGVTQFPSHSVIEKGQTVTLRCDPISGHDNLYWYRRVMGKEIKFLLHFVKESKQDESGMPNNRFLAERTGGTYSTLKVQPAELEDSGVYFCASSQRRGDANEQFFGPGTRLTVL.

The rearrangement links TRBV7-9 to TRBJ1-6; no clear D. The CDR3 has 17 residues. V lost 1 base and J lost 7, with 17 bases in between. Germline-derived CDR1 and CDR2 are SEHNR and FQNEAQ (reference sequence). Written as DNA, the CDR3 is TGTGCCAGCAGCTTAGAGCTTGGCACCGGAACGAATTCACCCCTCCACTTT. Amino acids: CASSLELGTGTNSPLHF.

This clone was seen more than once but under ten times. The chain has TRBV9 and TRBJ2-1, with unresolved D. V lost 1 base and J 0 bases, leaving 8 bases between the germline ends. CDR1 and CDR2 (germline): SGDLS, YYNGEE. The CDR3 consists of 15 residues. The CDR3 sequence: CASSVKSSSYNEQFF. The CDR3 DNA sequence: TGTGCCAGCAGCGTAAAGTCAAGCTCCTACAATGAGCAGTTCTTC.

The rearrangement links TRBV2 to TRBJ1-4; a weak D match, TRBD1 (5 bases). V shed 1 base and J shed 4 bases, with 7 bases lying between them. The CDR3 runs to 14 residues. The germline V gene encodes CDR1 SNHLY and CDR2 FYNNEI. The DNA for the CDR3 is TGTGCCAGCAGTGAAGACAGGTTTAATGAAAAACTGTTTTTT. It specifies CASSEDRFNEKLFF.

This clone was recorded once. Other nucleotide sequences in the sample specify the same CDR3. This sequence joins TRBV29-1 and TRBJ1-2; 11 bases are a match to TRBD1. Germline CDR1 reads SQVTM; CDR2 reads ANQGSEA. CDR3 length equals 11 residues. Trimming removed 6 bases from V and 6 bases from J; junction bases left unmatched: 0. The CDR3 bases are TGCAGCGTGGGACAGGGGGATGGCTACACCTTC. It codes for CSVGQGDGYTF.

CDR3 nucleotides: TGCGCCAGCAGCTTGACAGGGGGTAATCAGCCCCAGCATTTT. Translating gives CASSLTGGNQPQHF. The genes are TRBV5-1 and TRBJ1-5; 8 nucleotides align to TRBD1. The CDR3 covers 14 residues. J gave up 4 bases and V 1 base, and 1 base lay outside the gene matches. Germline V CDR1 and CDR2: SGHRS, YFSETQ.

The V call is TRBV7-2, the J call TRBJ2-1; 9 positions match TRBD1. CDR3 length: 13 amino acids. V dropped 4 bases and J dropped 7; count of bases not matched to a gene: 2. Per the germline V gene, CDR1 is SGHTA and CDR2 is FQGNSA. Written as DNA, the CDR3 is TGTGCCAGCAGCTACGGGACAGGGAATGAGCAGTTCTTC. It translates to CASSYGTGNEQFF.

CDR3 sequence reads: CASSLAGTVGTRSLHF. CDR3 bases: TGTGCCAGCAGCTTAGCCGGGACAGTCGGTACCCGATCCCTCCACTTT. The chain links TRBV7-2 to TRBJ1-6; 7 bases are a match to TRBD1. Per germline, CDR1 SGHTA and CDR2 FQGNSA. V lost 0 bases, J lost 14 bases, and 13 bases stayed unmatched. This CDR3 contains 16 residues.

The V gene is TRBV10-3, the J gene TRBJ2-5, with D perhaps matching TRBD1 or TRBD2 (5 bases each). CDR3 length: 16 residues. V lost 0 bases and J lost 2, with 13 bases in between. From germline, CDR1 is ENHRY and CDR2 SYGVKD. CDR3 region: CAISESGVGLQETQYF. In DNA form, the CDR3 reads TGTGCCATCAGTGAGTCGGGGGTGGGGTTACAAGAGACCCAGTACTTC.

This clone was recorded once. This rearrangement joins TRBV24-1 to TRBJ2-7, with 8 positions matching TRBD1. V lost 3 bases and J lost 5; bases outside the gene matches: 11. Germline assignment: CDR1 KGHDR and CDR2 SFDVKD. The CDR3 is made up of 16 amino acids. CDR3 bases: TGTGCCACCAGTGATCCCGGACAGGGCCAGATGGACGAGCAGTACTTC. Its translation is CATSDPGQGQMDEQYF.

The V call is TRBV7-2, the J call TRBJ1-1, with TRBD1 identical over 7 bases. Germline CDR1 is SGHTA and CDR2 is FQGNSA. The J segment lost 6 bases and the V segment lost 5 bases, leaving 9 bases of the junction unmatched. The CDR3 covers 14 residues. The CDR3 region has the DNA TGTGCCAGCAGCATTGACAGGGTACTCGCTGAAGCTTTCTTT. Its translation is CASSIDRVLAEAFF.

This rearrangement joins TRBV5-4 to TRBJ1-2; 7 nucleotides align to TRBD1. Germline V gene lookup returns CDR1 SGHNT and CDR2 YYREEE (reference sequence). Trimming removed 4 bases from V and 8 bases from J; junction bases left unmatched: 14. The CDR3 runs 15 residues. CDR3 in DNA: TGTGCCAGCAGCCAACCCCCAACAGGGGTGAGGGGCTACACCTTC. It encodes CASSQPPTGVRGYTF. The full variable domain, its missing parts supplied by reference TRBV5-4 and TRBJ1-2, is ETGVTQSPTHLIKTRGQQVTLRCSSQSGHNTVSWYQQALGQGPQFIFQYYREEENGRGNFPPRFSGLQFPNYSSELNVNALELDDSALYLCASSQPPTGVRGYTFGSGTRLTVV.

This rearrangement joins TRBV14 to TRBJ2-1; D remains unclear. Trimming took 0 bases from V and 0 from J, leaving 18 bases between them. This CDR3 has 19 amino acids. Per the germline V gene, CDR1 is SGHDN and CDR2 is FVKESK. The CDR3 nucleotides are TGTGCCAGCAGCCAAGATTCCGAGACCTGGGCTTTCTCCTACAATGAGCAGTTCTTC. Its translation: CASSQDSETWAFSYNEQFF.

This clone is classed as large. This sequence joins TRBV7-8 and TRBJ1-4, with 7 bases that match TRBD1. There are 16 residues in the CDR3. Germline values: CDR1 SGHVS, CDR2 FQNEAQ. The ends lost 1 base at V and 6 bases at J; junction bases unmatched: 8. CDR3 residues: CASSLDLTGVHEKLFF. The CDR3 region has the DNA TGTGCCAGCAGCTTAGATCTTACAGGGGTCCATGAAAAACTGTTTTTT.

The chain's CDR3 is CASSHLLAGVSYEQYF. The DNA of the CDR3 is TGTGCCAGCAGCCACCTTCTAGCGGGTGTATCCTACGAGCAGTACTTC. The rearrangement uses TRBV7-3 and TRBJ2-7; TRBD2 aligns across 8 bases. The CDR3 sequence is 16 residues long. The V and J ends lost 5 bases and 1 base, in that order; junction bases with no gene match: 10. The germline gives CDR1 SGHTA, CDR2 FQGTGA. Combining the CDR3 with reference TRBV7-3 and TRBJ2-7 gives the whole variable domain GAGVSQTPSNKVTEKGKYVELRCDPISGHTALYWYRQSLGQGPEFLIYFQGTGAADDSGLPNDRFFAVRPEGSVSTLKIQRTERGDSAVYLCASSHLLAGVSYEQYFGPGTRLTVT.

The V call is TRBV19, the J call TRBJ1-1, with no clear D. Trimming pared 6 bases from V and 0 bases from J, leaving 14 bases between. This CDR3 spans 15 amino acids. CDR1 LNHDA and CDR2 SQIVND come from the germline V gene (reference sequence). The CDR3 nucleotides are TGTGCCAGTAGCCTAGAGACGGGGTTGAACACTGAAGCTTTCTTT. This codes for CASSLETGLNTEAFF.

In DNA, the CDR3 is TGTGCCAGCGGTAGGGACATAGGGGAGACCCAGTACTTC. This codes for CASGRDIGETQYF. The chain links TRBV27 to TRBJ2-5, with a possible D match to TRBD1 (6 bases). The V end was cut by 8 bases, the J end by 5 bases, with 15 bases between. The CDR3 length is 13 residues. Germline assignment: CDR1 MNHEY and CDR2 SMNVEV (reference sequence).

The chain uses TRBV10-3 and TRBJ1-6; possible D gene TRBD1, 6 bases. Deletions cut 7 bases from V and 7 bases from J, with 11 bases between. The length of the CDR3 is 13 residues. The germline V gene encodes CDR1 ENHRY and CDR2 SYGVKD. The CDR3 nucleotides read TGTGCCATCACAAGGACAGACAATTCACCCCTCCACTTT. Translated: CAITRTDNSPLHF.

In its sample, this clone was seen a few times. This rearrangement joins TRBV3-1 (or the pseudogene TRBV3-2) to TRBJ1-6; D is perhaps TRBD1 (6 bases). This CDR3 spans 15 amino acids. Germline V gene data show CDR1 as LGHDT and CDR2 as YNNKEL (reference sequence). Trimming stripped 4 bases from V and 8 bases from J, with 15 bases between. The CDR3 protein is CASSRGTLRDSPLHF. CDR3 in DNA: TGTGCCAGCAGCCGGGGGACACTGAGGGATTCACCCCTCCACTTT.

This clone was counted only a few times. The rearrangement uses TRBV27 and TRBJ2-1; D might be TRBD1 (6 bases). Germline V lookup: CDR1 MNHEY, CDR2 SMNVEV (reference sequence). The CDR3 has 15 amino acids. The V gene lost 4 bases and the J gene lost 4 bases, with 14 bases spanning the gap. CDR3 loop: CASSYSRDTYNEQFF. The CDR3 coding sequence is TGTGCCAGCAGTTACTCCCGGGACACTTACAATGAGCAGTTCTTC.

A few counts support this clone. The chain recombines TRBV6-2 or TRBV6-3 with TRBJ2-3; tentative D call: TRBD2 (6 bases). Germline loops: CDR1 MNHEY, CDR2 SVGEGT. The CDR3 sequence is 14 residues long. The germline V and J ends were trimmed by 0 bases and 9 bases, with 13 bases remaining between them. The CDR3 DNA is TGTGCCAGCAGTTACTCGAAGCTGGAGGGGACGCAGTATTTT. This gives the protein CASSYSKLEGTQYF.

In its sample, this clone was seen once. The chain joins TRBV9 to TRBJ1-2; D not resolved. The CDR3 covers 15 residues. V was trimmed by 1 base and J by 0 bases, leaving 10 bases between them. CDR1 and CDR2 from the germline V gene are SGDLS and YYNGEE. CDR3 loop: CASSVTASANYGYTF. The CDR3 nucleotides are TGTGCCAGCAGCGTAACCGCCTCGGCTAACTATGGCTACACCTTC.

The chain has TRBV18 and TRBJ2-5; D is possibly TRBD2 (5 bases). The CDR3 is made up of 11 amino acids. Looked up from germline, CDR1 is KGHSH and CDR2 is LQKENI. V lost 6 bases, J lost 5 bases, and 7 bases lay in between. CDR3 amino acids: CASSSSETQYF. The CDR3 region has the DNA TGTGCCAGCTCTTCTAGCGAGACCCAGTACTTC.

V usage is TRBV9 and J usage is TRBJ1-6; 9 nucleotides agree with TRBD1. CDR3 length: 17 amino acids. Losses at the gene ends were 3 bases for V and 9 bases for J; bases not matched to a gene: 13. Germline CDR1 is SGDLS and CDR2 is YYNGEE. CDR3 protein: CASSAYLRTGAGSPLHF. CDR3 coding DNA: TGTGCCAGCAGCGCATACCTTCGGACAGGGGCCGGTTCACCCCTCCACTTT.

The chain employs TRBV6-6 and TRBJ1-3; D is perhaps TRBD1 (5 bases). CDR1 is MNHNY and CDR2 is SVGAGI in the germline V gene (reference sequence). The V gene lost 2 bases and the J gene lost 0 bases, with 8 bases spanning the gap. This CDR3 has 15 amino acids. The CDR3 protein is CASSYTTVSGNTIYF. The CDR3 nucleotides are TGTGCCAGCAGTTACACGACAGTCTCTGGAAACACCATATATTTT.

V gene TRBV3-1 (or the pseudogene TRBV3-2) combines with J gene TRBJ1-1; D is undetermined. Trimming shortened V by 1 base and J by 10 bases, and 10 bases separated the two germline ends. The germline CDR1 and CDR2 sequences are LGHDT and YNNKEL (reference sequence). The CDR3 is 12 amino acids. CDR3: CASSQGKGPAFF. As DNA, the CDR3 is TGTGCCAGCAGCCAAGGAAAGGGTCCAGCTTTCTTT.

V usage is TRBV19 and J usage is TRBJ2-3, with D maybe TRBD1 (6 bases). Germline loops: CDR1 LNHDA, CDR2 SQIVND (reference sequence). Trimming removed 5 bases from V and 0 bases from J, with 24 bases in between. This CDR3 is built from 19 residues. CDR3 region: CASSHLSPGQLSSTDTQYF. The CDR3 coding sequence is TGTGCCAGTAGTCACCTTTCTCCGGGACAATTGTCTAGCACAGATACGCAGTATTTT.